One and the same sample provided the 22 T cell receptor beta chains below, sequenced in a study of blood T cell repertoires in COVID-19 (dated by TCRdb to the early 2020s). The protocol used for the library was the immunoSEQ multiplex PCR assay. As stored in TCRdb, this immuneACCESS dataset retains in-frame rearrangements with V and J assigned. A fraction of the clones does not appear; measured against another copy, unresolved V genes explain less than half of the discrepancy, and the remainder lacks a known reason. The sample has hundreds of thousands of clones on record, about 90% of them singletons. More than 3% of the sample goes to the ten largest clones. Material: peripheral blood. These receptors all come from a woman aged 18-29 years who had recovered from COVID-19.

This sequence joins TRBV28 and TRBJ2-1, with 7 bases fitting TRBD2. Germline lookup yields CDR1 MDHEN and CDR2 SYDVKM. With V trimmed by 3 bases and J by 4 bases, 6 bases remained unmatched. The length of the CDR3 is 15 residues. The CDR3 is CASSFGGGVYNEQFF. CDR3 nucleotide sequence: TGTGCCAGCAGTTTTGGGGGAGGGGTATACAATGAGCAGTTCTTC.

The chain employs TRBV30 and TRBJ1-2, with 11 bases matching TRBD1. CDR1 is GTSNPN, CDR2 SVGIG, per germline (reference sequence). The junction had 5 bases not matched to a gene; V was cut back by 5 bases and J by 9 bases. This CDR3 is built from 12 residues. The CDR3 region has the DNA TGTGCCTGGGGGGACAGGGGGAAAAGCTACACCTTC. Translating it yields CAWGDRGKSYTF.

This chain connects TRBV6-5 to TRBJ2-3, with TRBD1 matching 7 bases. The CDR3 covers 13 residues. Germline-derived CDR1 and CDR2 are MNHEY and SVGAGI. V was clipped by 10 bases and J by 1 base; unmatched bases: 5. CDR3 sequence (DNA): TGTGCCATAAGACAGGGCGGCACAGATACGCAGTATTTT. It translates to CAIRQGGTDTQYF.

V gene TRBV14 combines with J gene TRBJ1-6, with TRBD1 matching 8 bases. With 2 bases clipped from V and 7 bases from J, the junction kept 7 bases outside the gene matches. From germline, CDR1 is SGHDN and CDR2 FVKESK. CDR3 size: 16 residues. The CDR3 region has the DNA TGTGCCAGCAGCCAACAAAGACAGGGGCTAAATTCACCCCTCCACTTT. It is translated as CASSQQRQGLNSPLHF.

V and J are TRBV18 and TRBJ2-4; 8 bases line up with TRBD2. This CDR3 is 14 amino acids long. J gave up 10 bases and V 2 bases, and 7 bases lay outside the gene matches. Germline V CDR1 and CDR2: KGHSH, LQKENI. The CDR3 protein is CASSPGLAGGIQYF. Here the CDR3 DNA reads TGTGCCAGCTCACCAGGACTAGCAGGAGGAATTCAGTACTTC. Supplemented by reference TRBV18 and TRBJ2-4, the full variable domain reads NAGVMQNPRHLVRRRGQEARLRCSPMKGHSHVYWYRQLPEEGLKFMVYLQKENIIDESGMPKERFSAEFPKEGPSILRIQQVVRGDSAAYFCASSPGLAGGIQYFGAGTRLSVL.

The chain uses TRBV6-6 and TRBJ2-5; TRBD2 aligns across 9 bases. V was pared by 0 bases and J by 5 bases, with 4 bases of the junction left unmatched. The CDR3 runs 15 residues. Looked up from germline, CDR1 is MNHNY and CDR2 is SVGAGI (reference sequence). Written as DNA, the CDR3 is TGTGCCAGCAGTTACTCGCTAGCGGGAAGGGAGACCCAGTACTTC. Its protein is CASSYSLAGRETQYF.

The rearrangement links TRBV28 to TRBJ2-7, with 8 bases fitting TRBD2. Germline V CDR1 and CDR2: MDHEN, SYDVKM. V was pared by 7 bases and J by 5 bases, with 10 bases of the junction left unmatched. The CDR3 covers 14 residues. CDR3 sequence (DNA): TGTGCCAGCACTTCTGGTAGTAGCGGGAACGAGCAGTACGTC. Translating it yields CASTSGSSGNEQYV.

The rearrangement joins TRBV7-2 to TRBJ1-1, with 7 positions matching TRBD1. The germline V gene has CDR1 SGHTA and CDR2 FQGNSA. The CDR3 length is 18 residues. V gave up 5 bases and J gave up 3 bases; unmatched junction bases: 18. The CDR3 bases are TGTGCCAGCAGCCCAAGGAACCCCGGACAGGTTTTGGACACTGAAGCTTTCTTT. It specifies CASSPRNPGQVLDTEAFF.

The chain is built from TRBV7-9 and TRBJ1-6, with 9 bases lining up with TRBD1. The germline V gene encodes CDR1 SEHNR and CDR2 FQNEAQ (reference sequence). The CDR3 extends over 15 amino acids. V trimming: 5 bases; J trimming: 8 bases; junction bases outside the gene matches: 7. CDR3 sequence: CASSRDRDDYSPLHF. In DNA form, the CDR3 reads TGTGCCAGCAGCAGGGACAGGGACGATTATTCACCCCTCCACTTT.

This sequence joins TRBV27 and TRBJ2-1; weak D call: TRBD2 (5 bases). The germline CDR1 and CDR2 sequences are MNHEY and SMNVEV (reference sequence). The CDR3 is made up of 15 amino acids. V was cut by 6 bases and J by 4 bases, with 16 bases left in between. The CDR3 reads CASSPRLGVYNEQFF. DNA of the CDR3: TGTGCCAGCAGCCCCAGACTCGGGGTATACAATGAGCAGTTCTTC.

CDR3 residues: CASSQTSGGRETQYF. The CDR3 nucleotides read TGTGCCAGCAGCCAAACTAGCGGGGGACGAGAGACCCAGTACTTC. V usage is TRBV7-2 and J usage is TRBJ2-5; 11 positions agree with TRBD2. From germline, CDR1 is SGHTA and CDR2 FQGNSA. V was clipped by 5 bases and J by 4 bases; unmatched bases: 6. The CDR3 runs to 15 residues.

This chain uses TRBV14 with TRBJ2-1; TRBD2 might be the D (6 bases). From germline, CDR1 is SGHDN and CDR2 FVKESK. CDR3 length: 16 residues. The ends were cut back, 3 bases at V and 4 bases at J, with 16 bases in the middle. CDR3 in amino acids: CASSQGPGDLYNEQFF. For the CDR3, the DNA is TGTGCCAGCAGCCAGGGTCCGGGAGACCTATACAATGAGCAGTTCTTC.

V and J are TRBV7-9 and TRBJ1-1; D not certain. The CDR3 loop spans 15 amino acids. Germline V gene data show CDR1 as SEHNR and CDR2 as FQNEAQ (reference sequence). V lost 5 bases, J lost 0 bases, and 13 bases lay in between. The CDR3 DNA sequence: TGTGCCAGCAGCACTAGGACTGGGATGAACACTGAAGCTTTCTTT. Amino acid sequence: CASSTRTGMNTEAFF.

The CDR3 DNA reads TGTGCCAGCAGCTTGTTAGGGGAGGGGAGCACAGATACGCAGTATTTT. Translation gives CASSLLGEGSTDTQYF. The V gene is TRBV5-4, the J gene TRBJ2-3; 7 positions match TRBD2. V gave up 1 base and J gave up 0 bases; unmatched junction bases: 5. Germline V CDR1 and CDR2: SGHNT, YYREEE (reference sequence). The CDR3 consists of 16 residues.

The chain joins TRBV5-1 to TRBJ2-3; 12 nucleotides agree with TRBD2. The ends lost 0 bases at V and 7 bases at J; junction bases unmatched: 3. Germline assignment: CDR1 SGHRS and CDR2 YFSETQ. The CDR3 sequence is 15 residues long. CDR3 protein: CASSLASGRENTQYF. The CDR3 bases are TGCGCCAGCAGCTTGGCTAGCGGGAGGGAGAATACGCAGTATTTT.

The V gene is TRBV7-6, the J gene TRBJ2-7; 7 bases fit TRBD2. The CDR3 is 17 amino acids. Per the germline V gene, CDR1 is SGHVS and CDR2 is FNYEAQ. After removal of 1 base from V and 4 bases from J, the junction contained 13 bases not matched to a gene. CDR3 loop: CASSLVSGPGAGYEQYV. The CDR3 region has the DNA TGTGCCAGCAGCTTAGTTTCTGGTCCGGGAGCGGGGTACGAGCAGTACGTC.

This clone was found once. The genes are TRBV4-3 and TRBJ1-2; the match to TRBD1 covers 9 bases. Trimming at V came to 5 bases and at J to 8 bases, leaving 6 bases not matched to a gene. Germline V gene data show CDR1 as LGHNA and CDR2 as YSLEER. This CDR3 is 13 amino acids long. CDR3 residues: CASSLRTGDGYTF. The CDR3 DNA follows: TGCGCCAGCAGCTTGCGGACAGGGGACGGCTACACCTTC.

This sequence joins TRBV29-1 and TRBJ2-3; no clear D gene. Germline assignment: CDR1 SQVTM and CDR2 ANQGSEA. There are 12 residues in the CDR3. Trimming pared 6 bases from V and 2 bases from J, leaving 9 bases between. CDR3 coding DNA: TGCAGCGTGTCGAGTTACACAGATACGCAGTATTTT. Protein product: CSVSSYTDTQYF.

This CDR3 reads CASSLGGRRSDVAFF. Written as DNA, the CDR3 is TGTGCCAGCAGCTTAGGGGGCAGGCGGAGTGATGTAGCTTTCTTT. The V and J genes are TRBV7-2 and TRBJ1-1, with D tentatively TRBD1 (5 bases). Germline values: CDR1 SGHTA, CDR2 FQGNSA. This CDR3 has 15 residues. V lost 1 base and J lost 10, with 19 bases in between.

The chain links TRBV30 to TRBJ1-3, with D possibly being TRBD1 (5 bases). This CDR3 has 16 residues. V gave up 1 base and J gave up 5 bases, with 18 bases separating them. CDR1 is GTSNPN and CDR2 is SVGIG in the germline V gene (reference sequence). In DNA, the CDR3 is TGTGCCTGGAGTGACCCCCGGGACTTTGACAGAAACACCATATATTTT. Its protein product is CAWSDPRDFDRNTIYF.

CDR3 nucleotides: TGCGCCAGCAGCCAAGAATACGGGGGACAGGGAACTGGAAACACCATATATTTT. It codes for CASSQEYGGQGTGNTIYF. The V gene is TRBV4-3, the J gene TRBJ1-3, with 9 bases lining up with TRBD1. CDR1 is LGHNA and CDR2 is YSLEER in the germline V gene. Trimming removed 0 bases from V and 2 bases from J; junction bases left unmatched: 8. This CDR3 region has 18 residues.

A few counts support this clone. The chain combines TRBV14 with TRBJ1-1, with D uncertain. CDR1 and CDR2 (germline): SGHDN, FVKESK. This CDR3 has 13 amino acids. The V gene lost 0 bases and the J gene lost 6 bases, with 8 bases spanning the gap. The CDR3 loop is CASSQDLRAEAFF. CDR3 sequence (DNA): TGTGCCAGCAGCCAAGATTTACGGGCTGAAGCTTTCTTT.